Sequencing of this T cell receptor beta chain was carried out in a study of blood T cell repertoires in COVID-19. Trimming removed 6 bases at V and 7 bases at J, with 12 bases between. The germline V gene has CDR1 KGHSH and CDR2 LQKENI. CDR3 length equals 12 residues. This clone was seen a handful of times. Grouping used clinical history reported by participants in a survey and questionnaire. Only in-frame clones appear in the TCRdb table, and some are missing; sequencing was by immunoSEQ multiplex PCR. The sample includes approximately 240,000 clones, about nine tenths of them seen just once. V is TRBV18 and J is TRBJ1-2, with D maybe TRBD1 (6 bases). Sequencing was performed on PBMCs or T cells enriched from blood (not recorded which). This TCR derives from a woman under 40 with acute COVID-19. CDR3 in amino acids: CASSPDSSGYTF. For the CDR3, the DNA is TGTGCCAGCTCGCCGGACAGCTCTGGCTACACCTTC.